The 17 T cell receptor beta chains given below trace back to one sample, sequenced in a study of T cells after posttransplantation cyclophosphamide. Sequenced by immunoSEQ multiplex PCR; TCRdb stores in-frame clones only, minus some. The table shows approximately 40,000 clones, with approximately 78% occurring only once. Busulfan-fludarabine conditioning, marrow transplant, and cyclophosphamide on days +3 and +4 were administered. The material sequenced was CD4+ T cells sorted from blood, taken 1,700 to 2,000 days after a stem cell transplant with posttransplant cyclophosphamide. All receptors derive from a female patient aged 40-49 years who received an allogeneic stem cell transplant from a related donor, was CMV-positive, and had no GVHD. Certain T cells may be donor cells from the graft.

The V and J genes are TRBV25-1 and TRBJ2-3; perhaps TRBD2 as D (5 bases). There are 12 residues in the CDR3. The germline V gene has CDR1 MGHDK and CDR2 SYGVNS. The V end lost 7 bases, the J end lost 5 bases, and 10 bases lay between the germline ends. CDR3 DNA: TGTGCCAGCACCGAGGGTAAAGATACGCAGTATTTT. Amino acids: CASTEGKDTQYF.

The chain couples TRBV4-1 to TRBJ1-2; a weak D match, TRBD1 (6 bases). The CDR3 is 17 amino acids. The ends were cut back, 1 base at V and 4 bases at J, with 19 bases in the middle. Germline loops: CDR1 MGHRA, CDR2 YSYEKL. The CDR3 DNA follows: TGCGCCAGCAGCCAAGTCGGCCCTAACAGGGCCTCCTATGGCTACACCTTC. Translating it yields CASSQVGPNRASYGYTF.

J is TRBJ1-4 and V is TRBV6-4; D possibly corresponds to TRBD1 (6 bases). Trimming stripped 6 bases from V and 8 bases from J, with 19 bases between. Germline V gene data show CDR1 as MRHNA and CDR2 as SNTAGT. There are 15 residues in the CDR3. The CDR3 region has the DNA TGTGCCAGCAGACCTACAGGGCTTAGAAACGAAAAACTGTTTTTT. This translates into CASRPTGLRNEKLFF.

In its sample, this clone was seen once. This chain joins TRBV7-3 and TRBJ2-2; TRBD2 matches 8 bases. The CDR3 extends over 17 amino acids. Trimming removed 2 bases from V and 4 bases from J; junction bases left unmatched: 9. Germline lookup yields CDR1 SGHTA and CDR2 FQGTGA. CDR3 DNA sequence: TGTGCCAGCAGCTTACTCTGGCGGGGGGCTCGCACCGGGGAGCTGTTTTTT. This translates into CASSLLWRGARTGELFF.

This CDR3 is CASSQPSRLRETQYF. The CDR3 DNA reads TGCGCCAGCAGCCAGCCTAGCAGACTACGCGAGACCCAGTACTTC. The chain is built from TRBV4-1 and TRBJ2-5; D might be TRBD2 (5 bases). Germline assignment: CDR1 MGHRA and CDR2 YSYEKL. The CDR3 runs 15 residues. The V gene lost 3 bases and the J gene lost 5 bases, with 16 bases spanning the gap.

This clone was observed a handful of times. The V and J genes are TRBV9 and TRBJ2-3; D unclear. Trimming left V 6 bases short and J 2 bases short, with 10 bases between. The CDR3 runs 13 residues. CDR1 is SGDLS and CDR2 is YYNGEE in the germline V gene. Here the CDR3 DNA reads TGTGCCAGCACCCGCGGTCTCACAGATACGCAGTATTTT. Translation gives CASTRGLTDTQYF.

CDR3 sequence reads: CASSESKWTRDKAGNTIYF. The CDR3 nucleotides are TGTGCCAGCAGTGAATCCAAATGGACCCGGGACAAGGCTGGAAACACCATATATTTT. The chain has TRBV2 and TRBJ1-3; maybe TRBD1 (6 bases). Germline loops: CDR1 SNHLY, CDR2 FYNNEI. With 2 bases removed from V and 2 bases from J, the gap between germline ends came to 22 bases. This CDR3 has 19 amino acids. The whole variable domain, filled in from reference TRBV2 and TRBJ1-3, reads EPEVTQTPSHQVTQMGQEVILRCVPISNHLYFYWYRQILGQKVEFLVSFYNNEISEKSEIFDDQFSVERPDGSNFTLKIRSTKLEDSAMYFCASSESKWTRDKAGNTIYFGEGSWLTVV.

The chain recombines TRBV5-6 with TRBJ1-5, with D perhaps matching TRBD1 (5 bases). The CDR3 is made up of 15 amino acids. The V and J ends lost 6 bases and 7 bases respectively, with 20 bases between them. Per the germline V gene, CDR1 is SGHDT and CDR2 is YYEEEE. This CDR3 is CASTLGQSPNQPQHF. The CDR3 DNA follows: TGTGCCAGCACCTTAGGACAATCGCCAAACCAGCCCCAGCATTTT. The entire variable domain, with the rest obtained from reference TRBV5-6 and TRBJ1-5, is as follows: DAGVTQSPTHLIKTRGQQVTLRCSPKSGHDTVSWYQQALGQGPQFIFQYYEEEERQRGNFPDRFSGHQFPNYSSELNVNALLLGDSALYLCASTLGQSPNQPQHFGDGTRLSIL.

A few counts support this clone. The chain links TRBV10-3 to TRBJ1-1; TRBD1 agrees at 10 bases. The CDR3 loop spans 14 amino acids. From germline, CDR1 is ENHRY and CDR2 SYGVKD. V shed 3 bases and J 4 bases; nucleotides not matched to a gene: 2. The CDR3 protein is CAISEGQGGTEAFF. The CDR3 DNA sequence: TGTGCCATCAGTGAAGGACAGGGGGGCACTGAAGCTTTCTTT.

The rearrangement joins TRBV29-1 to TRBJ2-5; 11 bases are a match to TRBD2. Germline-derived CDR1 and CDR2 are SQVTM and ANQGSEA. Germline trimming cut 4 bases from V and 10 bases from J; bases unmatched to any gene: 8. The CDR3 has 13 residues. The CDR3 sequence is CSVVGSGGALQYF. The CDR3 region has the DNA TGCAGCGTTGTCGGTAGCGGGGGGGCCCTCCAGTACTTC.

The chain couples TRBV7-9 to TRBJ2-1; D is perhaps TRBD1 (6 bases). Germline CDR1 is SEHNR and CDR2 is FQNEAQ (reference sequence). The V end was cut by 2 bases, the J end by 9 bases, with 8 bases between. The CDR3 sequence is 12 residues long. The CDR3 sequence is CASSLNRVEQFF. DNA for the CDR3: TGTGCCAGCAGCTTAAACAGGGTTGAGCAGTTCTTC.

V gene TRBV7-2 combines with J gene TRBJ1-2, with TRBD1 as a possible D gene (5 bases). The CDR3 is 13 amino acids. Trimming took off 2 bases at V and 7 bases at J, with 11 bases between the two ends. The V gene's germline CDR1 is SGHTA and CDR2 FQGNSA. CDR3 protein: CASSLKGLSGYTF. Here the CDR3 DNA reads TGTGCCAGCAGCTTAAAGGGGTTGAGTGGCTACACCTTC.

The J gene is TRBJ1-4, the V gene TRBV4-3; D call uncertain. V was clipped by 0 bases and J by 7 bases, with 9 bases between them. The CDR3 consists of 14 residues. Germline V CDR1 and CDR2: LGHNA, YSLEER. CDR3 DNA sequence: TGCGCCAGCAGCCAAGACGAGGGATTTGAAAAACTGTTTTTT. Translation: CASSQDEGFEKLFF.

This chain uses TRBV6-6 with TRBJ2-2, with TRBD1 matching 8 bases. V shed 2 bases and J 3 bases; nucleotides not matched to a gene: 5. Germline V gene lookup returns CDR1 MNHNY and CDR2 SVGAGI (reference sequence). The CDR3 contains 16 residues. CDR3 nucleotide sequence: TGTGCCAGCAGTTACCCCAGGGGGCTGGACACCGGGGAGCTGTTTTTT. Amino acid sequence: CASSYPRGLDTGELFF.

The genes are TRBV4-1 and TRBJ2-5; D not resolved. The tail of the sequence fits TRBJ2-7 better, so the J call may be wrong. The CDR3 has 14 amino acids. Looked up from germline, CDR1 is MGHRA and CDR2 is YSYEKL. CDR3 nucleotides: TGCGCCAGCAGCCAAGCGAACAACGGGTACGAGCAGTACTTC. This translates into CASSQANNGYEQYF.

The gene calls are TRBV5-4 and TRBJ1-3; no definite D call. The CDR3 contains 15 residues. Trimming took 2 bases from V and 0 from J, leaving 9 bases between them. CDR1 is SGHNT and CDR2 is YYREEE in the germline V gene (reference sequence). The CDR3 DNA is TGTGCCAGCAGCTTTGACGCAGGCTCTGGAAACACCATATATTTT. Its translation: CASSFDAGSGNTIYF.

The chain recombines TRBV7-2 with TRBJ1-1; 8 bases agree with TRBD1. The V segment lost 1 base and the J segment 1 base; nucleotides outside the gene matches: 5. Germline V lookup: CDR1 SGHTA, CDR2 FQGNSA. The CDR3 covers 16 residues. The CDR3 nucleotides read TGTGCCAGCAGCTTAGAACCAGGGGGCCGGAACACTGAAGCTTTCTTT. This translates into CASSLEPGGRNTEAFF.